A selection of T cell receptor beta chains follows, all from one sample in a study of blood T cells in healthy people across ages. TCRdb re-analysed the 5' RACE reads in MiXCR, keeping a single row per CDR3 protein. The table records hundreds of thousands of distinct CDR3 sequences, roughly three fifths of them present only once. The source material was blood. The receptor set was obtained from a man aged 40-49 years in good health. Both conserved end residues are part of each CDR3. Each record gives: J gene, D gene, clone size, V gene, CDR3 DNA, CDR3 protein. A D gene is named only where the DNA matches it firmly. Some rows mark clone size as missing; the rest say once, few, many or name a class of expanded clone.

j_gene: TRBJ2-1
d_gene: TRBD1
abundance: -
v_gene: TRBV10-3
CDR3nt: TGTGCCATCACCCAACAGGGGGCTAGCTACAATGAGCAGTTCTTC
CDR3aa: CAITQQGASYNEQFF

j_gene: TRBJ2-1
d_gene: -
abundance: few
v_gene: TRBV20-1
CDR3nt: TGCAGTGCTGCGGTGTCGGGGGCTTACAATGAGCAGTTCTTC
CDR3aa: CSAAVSGAYNEQFF

j_gene: TRBJ1-5
d_gene: TRBD1
abundance: -
v_gene: TRBV7-2
CDR3nt: TGTGCCAGCAGCTTAATGACAGGGTCATATCAGCCCCAGCATTTT
CDR3aa: CASSLMTGSYQPQHF

j_gene: TRBJ2-5
d_gene: -
abundance: few
v_gene: TRBV28
CDR3nt: TGTGCATCCGGTGGAGCCCCAATGGGGGAGACCCAGTACTTC
CDR3aa: CASGGAPMGETQYF

j_gene: TRBJ2-1
d_gene: -
abundance: few
v_gene: TRBV7-2
CDR3nt: TGTGCCAGCAGCCCCCGAGAGCGGGCAATCTACAATGAGCAGTTCTTC
CDR3aa: CASSPRERAIYNEQFF

j_gene: TRBJ2-2
d_gene: TRBD2
abundance: -
v_gene: TRBV7-2
CDR3nt: TGTGCCAGCACTATTAGTGCTAGCGGGACCGGGGAGCTGTTTTTT
CDR3aa: CASTISASGTGELFF

j_gene: TRBJ2-1
d_gene: TRBD2
abundance: -
v_gene: TRBV3-1
CDR3nt: TGTGCCAGCAGCGGCGGGAGCAATGAGCAGTTCTTC
CDR3aa: CASSGGSNEQFF

j_gene: TRBJ2-7
d_gene: TRBD1
abundance: many
v_gene: TRBV12-5
CDR3nt: TGTGCTAGTGGTCCAGGACAGGGAGGCTACGAGCAGTACTTC
CDR3aa: CASGPGQGGYEQYF

j_gene: TRBJ2-5
d_gene: -
abundance: few
v_gene: TRBV12-3/TRBV12-4
CDR3nt: TGTGCCAGCAGTTTATGGCGGGACCAAGAGACCCAGTACTTC
CDR3aa: CASSLWRDQETQYF

j_gene: TRBJ2-7
d_gene: TRBD2
abundance: -
v_gene: TRBV3-1
CDR3nt: TGTGCCAGCAGCCAACCAGGACTAGCGGGAGTTACCTACGAGCAGTACTTC
CDR3aa: CASSQPGLAGVTYEQYF

j_gene: TRBJ2-1
d_gene: TRBD2
abundance: -
v_gene: TRBV7-2
CDR3nt: TGTGCCAGCAGCTCCGAAACTATCGGACTAGCGGGAGATGAGCAGTTCTTC
CDR3aa: CASSSETIGLAGDEQFF

j_gene: TRBJ2-4
d_gene: TRBD2
abundance: -
v_gene: TRBV2
CDR3nt: TGTGCCAGCAGTGCGACTAGCGTTAGCAAAAACATTCAGTACTTC
CDR3aa: CASSATSVSKNIQYF

j_gene: TRBJ2-1
d_gene: -
abundance: -
v_gene: TRBV7-2
CDR3nt: TGTGCCAGCAGCTTAGCGGGCGGACAGAATTACAATGAGCAGTTCTTC
CDR3aa: CASSLAGGQNYNEQFF

j_gene: TRBJ2-3
d_gene: TRBD2
abundance: -
v_gene: TRBV6-5
CDR3nt: TGTGCCAGCAGTTACTCGATCCCCGCTAGCGGGGGGGCCGCAGATACGCAGTATTTT
CDR3aa: CASSYSIPASGGAADTQYF

j_gene: TRBJ2-6
d_gene: -
abundance: few
v_gene: TRBV9
CDR3nt: TGTGCCAGCAGCGTAGTGGGGGCTGGGGCCAACGTCCTGACTTTC
CDR3aa: CASSVVGAGANVLTF

j_gene: TRBJ2-5
d_gene: TRBD2
abundance: -
v_gene: TRBV6-4
CDR3nt: TGTGCCAGCAGTGCCGCGGGAGGGGAGACCCAGTACTTC
CDR3aa: CASSAAGGETQYF

j_gene: TRBJ2-1
d_gene: TRBD2
abundance: -
v_gene: TRBV9
CDR3nt: TGTGCCAGCAGCGAAAGCGGGAACGTATATGAGCAGTTCTTC
CDR3aa: CASSESGNVYEQFF

j_gene: TRBJ2-3
d_gene: TRBD1
abundance: -
v_gene: TRBV6-4
CDR3nt: TGTGCCAGCAGTTTAAGGGGACAGGATGTCGATACGCAGTATTTT
CDR3aa: CASSLRGQDVDTQYF

j_gene: TRBJ2-3
d_gene: TRBD2
abundance: few
v_gene: TRBV3-1
CDR3nt: TGTGCCAGCAGCCAAGATCTCCGGGGGGGCATCACAGATACGCAGTATTTT
CDR3aa: CASSQDLRGGITDTQYF

j_gene: TRBJ2-3
d_gene: TRBD1
abundance: -
v_gene: TRBV6-5
CDR3nt: TGTGCCAGCAGGCCCGGGACAGGGGGAATAGATACGCAGTATTTT
CDR3aa: CASRPGTGGIDTQYF

j_gene: TRBJ2-5
d_gene: -
abundance: -
v_gene: TRBV7-2
CDR3nt: TGTGCCAGCAGCAAAGGTACCGAGGAGACCCAGTACTTC
CDR3aa: CASSKGTEETQYF

j_gene: TRBJ1-1
d_gene: -
abundance: -
v_gene: TRBV11-3
CDR3nt: TGTGCCAGCAGGAGACGGTTAGACGCTGAAGCTTTCTTT
CDR3aa: CASRRRLDAEAFF

j_gene: TRBJ2-5
d_gene: -
abundance: -
v_gene: TRBV2
CDR3nt: TGTGCCAGCAGTGAGGGAGGAGGGGCCCAACAAGAGACCCAGTACTTC
CDR3aa: CASSEGGGAQQETQYF

j_gene: TRBJ2-3
d_gene: TRBD1
abundance: -
v_gene: TRBV7-3
CDR3nt: TGTGCCAGCAGCCCTCTGACAGGGGGCAGAGCGGATACGCAGTATTTT
CDR3aa: CASSPLTGGRADTQYF

j_gene: TRBJ2-7
d_gene: TRBD1
abundance: -
v_gene: TRBV7-9
CDR3nt: TGTGCCAGCAGCAGAGGGACAGATACCTACCACGAGCAGTACTTC
CDR3aa: CASSRGTDTYHEQYF

j_gene: TRBJ2-1
d_gene: TRBD2
abundance: -
v_gene: TRBV28
CDR3nt: TGTGCCAGCAGTTCGATACTTCCGACTAGCGGGAGATCTGGTGAGCAGTTCTTC
CDR3aa: CASSSILPTSGRSGEQFF

j_gene: TRBJ2-5
d_gene: -
abundance: few
v_gene: TRBV29-1
CDR3nt: TGCAGCGTTGTTTTGCTGGGCCACGAGACCCAGTACTTC
CDR3aa: CSVVLLGHETQYF

j_gene: TRBJ2-1
d_gene: TRBD2
abundance: -
v_gene: TRBV6-6
CDR3nt: TGTGCCAGCAGACCCGGGACTAGCTACAAGGAGCAGTTCTTC
CDR3aa: CASRPGTSYKEQFF

j_gene: TRBJ2-7
d_gene: TRBD2
abundance: many
v_gene: TRBV6-5
CDR3nt: TGTGCCAGCAGTACCTCTCTAGCGGCCCCCTACGAGCAGTACTTC
CDR3aa: CASSTSLAAPYEQYF

j_gene: TRBJ1-6
d_gene: -
abundance: few
v_gene: TRBV7-9
CDR3nt: TGTGCCAGCAGCTGGGCAGGGCGATCCTATAATTCACCCCTCCACTTT
CDR3aa: CASSWAGRSYNSPLHF

j_gene: TRBJ2-7
d_gene: -
abundance: -
v_gene: TRBV5-1
CDR3nt: TGCGCCAGCAGCTTGGATGGGGTCCGCGAGCAGTACTTC
CDR3aa: CASSLDGVREQYF

j_gene: TRBJ2-2
d_gene: -
abundance: -
v_gene: TRBV24-1
CDR3nt: TGTGCCACCACCGTTAACACCGGGGAGCTGTTTTTT
CDR3aa: CATTVNTGELFF

j_gene: TRBJ1-5
d_gene: TRBD1
abundance: -
v_gene: TRBV12-3/TRBV12-4
CDR3nt: TGTGCCAGCAGTTCCCCGGGACAGGGTGTTCAGCCCCAGCATTTT
CDR3aa: CASSSPGQGVQPQHF

j_gene: TRBJ1-2
d_gene: TRBD1
abundance: once
v_gene: TRBV29-1
CDR3nt: TGCAGCGTTGAAGGGGGACAGGGGGGTGGCTACACCTTC
CDR3aa: CSVEGGQGGGYTF

j_gene: TRBJ2-1
d_gene: TRBD2
abundance: -
v_gene: TRBV7-6
CDR3nt: TGTGCCAGCAGCTTAGTGACGGGGACTAGCGGCTACAATGAGCAGTTCTTC
CDR3aa: CASSLVTGTSGYNEQFF

j_gene: TRBJ1-2
d_gene: TRBD1
abundance: many
v_gene: TRBV20-1
CDR3nt: TGCAGTGCTAGTGCGCGGGACAGGGGAGACTATGGCTACACCTTC
CDR3aa: CSASARDRGDYGYTF

j_gene: TRBJ2-7
d_gene: TRBD1
abundance: -
v_gene: TRBV18
CDR3nt: TGTGCCAGCTCACCGGGGATCGGGACAGGTCTCCACGAGCAGTACTTC
CDR3aa: CASSPGIGTGLHEQYF

j_gene: TRBJ2-1
d_gene: TRBD1
abundance: -
v_gene: TRBV6-6
CDR3nt: TGTGCCAGCAGCAATTCTCCGGGACAGGGGGCCTATAAGCAGTTCTTC
CDR3aa: CASSNSPGQGAYKQFF

j_gene: TRBJ2-2
d_gene: -
abundance: many
v_gene: TRBV29-1
CDR3nt: TGCAGCGTTCGAGTCACCGGGGAGCTGTTTTTT
CDR3aa: CSVRVTGELFF

j_gene: TRBJ2-1
d_gene: -
abundance: -
v_gene: TRBV6-2/TRBV6-3
CDR3nt: TGTGCCAGCAGTTACCCGAGAACGGGACACCTATACAATGAGCAGTTCTTC
CDR3aa: CASSYPRTGHLYNEQFF

j_gene: TRBJ2-5
d_gene: TRBD1
abundance: -
v_gene: TRBV20-1
CDR3nt: TGCAGTGCTAGTCGTGACAGGGGAGAGACCCAGTACTTC
CDR3aa: CSASRDRGETQYF

j_gene: TRBJ2-3
d_gene: -
abundance: few
v_gene: TRBV7-2
CDR3nt: TGTGCCAGCAGCTTAGTATTTAACCCAGAGGATACGCAGTATTTT
CDR3aa: CASSLVFNPEDTQYF

j_gene: TRBJ2-2
d_gene: TRBD2
abundance: -
v_gene: TRBV10-3
CDR3nt: TGTGCCATCGCGACGGGAGGTTCGCACACCGGGGAGCTGTTTTTT
CDR3aa: CAIATGGSHTGELFF

j_gene: TRBJ2-7
d_gene: -
abundance: -
v_gene: TRBV20-1
CDR3nt: TGCAGTGCTAGAGGGACGGTCCCTAATTACTACGAGCAGTACTTC
CDR3aa: CSARGTVPNYYEQYF

j_gene: TRBJ2-7
d_gene: -
abundance: -
v_gene: TRBV6-2/TRBV6-3
CDR3nt: TGTGCCAGCTACTCATCGGCATCCTACGAGCAGTACTTC
CDR3aa: CASYSSASYEQYF

j_gene: TRBJ2-5
d_gene: TRBD2
abundance: few
v_gene: TRBV20-1
CDR3nt: TGCAGTGCTTTCTCGAGACTAGCGGGGGCCCCAGAGACCCAGTACTTC
CDR3aa: CSAFSRLAGAPETQYF